This entry concerns a single TCR beta chain. Its cognate antigen is unknown. This CDR3 is built from 14 residues. V lost 6 bases, J lost 0 bases, and 9 bases lay in between. Per the germline V gene, CDR1 is MNHEY and CDR2 is SMNVEV (reference sequence). TCRdb's table, derived via immunoSEQ multiplex PCR, lists solely in-frame clones and lacks some. The sample yields 140,000 to 150,000 clones, roughly nine tenths seen once. These data originate in a study of T cell responses to AZD1222 COVID-19 vaccine. Study conclusions and caveats: Unmutated regions of variants are reportedly targeted by nearly half of spike-specific TCRs.

This chain joins TRBV27 and TRBJ1-5, with D unresolved. The sequence came from an adult in good health. Sequenced here: peripheral blood, sampled on day 0 of AZD1222 vaccination. The CDR3 nucleotides are TGTGCCAGCAGCGAGACCTATAGCAATCAGCCCCAGCATTTT. It codes for CASSETYSNQPQHF.